One TCR beta chain is described in this entry. This sample was included in a study of blood T cell repertoires in COVID-19. V was pared by 4 bases and J by 9 bases, with 10 bases of the junction left unmatched. Germline CDR1 is MDHEN and CDR2 is SYDVKM. The CDR3 sequence is 16 residues long. The study drew participants aged 18 to 89 years from 20 to 30 US areas. Original analysis: Counts of nucleated cells, estimated from reference gene primer amplification, were obtained. Clones were read by immunoSEQ multiplex PCR, and TCRdb kept only the in-frame ones, dropping some. V and J calls and clone size are those listed in that table; D and trimming were worked out from the DNA. The sample holds 120,000 to 150,000 clones, around 89% seen once.

The specimen was PBMCs or T cells enriched from blood (not recorded which). The chain employs TRBV28 and TRBJ2-1; 12 nucleotides match TRBD1. This receptor was obtained from a woman aged 25 to 39 with acute COVID-19. DNA of the CDR3: TGTGCCAGCAGTTCCCCCGGGACAGGGGGCCTAGGTGAGCAGTTCTTC. Its translation is CASSSPGTGGLGEQFF.